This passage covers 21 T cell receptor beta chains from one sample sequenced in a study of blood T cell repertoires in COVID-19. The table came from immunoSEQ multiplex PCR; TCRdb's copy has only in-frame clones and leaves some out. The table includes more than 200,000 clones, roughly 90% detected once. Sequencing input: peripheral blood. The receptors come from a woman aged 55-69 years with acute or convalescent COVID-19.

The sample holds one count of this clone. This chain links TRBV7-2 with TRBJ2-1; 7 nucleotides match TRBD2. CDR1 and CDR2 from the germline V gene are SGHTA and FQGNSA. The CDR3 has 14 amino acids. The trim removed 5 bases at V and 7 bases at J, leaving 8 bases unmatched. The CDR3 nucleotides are TGTGCCAGCAGCCCCCGGGGGGTACGGAATGAGCAGTTCTTC. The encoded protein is CASSPRGVRNEQFF. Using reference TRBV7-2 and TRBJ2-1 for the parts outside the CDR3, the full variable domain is GAGVSQSPSNKVTEKGKDVELRCDPISGHTALYWYRQSLGQGLEFLIYFQGNSAPDKSGLPSDRFSAERTGGSVSTLTIQRTQQEDSAVYLCASSPRGVRNEQFFGPGTRLTVL.

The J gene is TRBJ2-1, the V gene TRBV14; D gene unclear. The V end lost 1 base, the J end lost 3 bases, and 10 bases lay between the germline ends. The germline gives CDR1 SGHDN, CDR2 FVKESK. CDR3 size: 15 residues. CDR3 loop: CASSQGSERYNEQFF. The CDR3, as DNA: TGTGCCAGCAGCCAAGGATCGGAGCGCTACAATGAGCAGTTCTTC.

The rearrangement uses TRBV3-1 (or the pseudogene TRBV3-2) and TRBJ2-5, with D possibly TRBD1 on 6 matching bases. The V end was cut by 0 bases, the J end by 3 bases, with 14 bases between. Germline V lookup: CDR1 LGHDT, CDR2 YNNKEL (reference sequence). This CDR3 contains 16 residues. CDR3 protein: CASSQDVSGAKETQYF. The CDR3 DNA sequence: TGTGCCAGCAGCCAAGATGTCTCAGGGGCGAAAGAGACCCAGTACTTC.

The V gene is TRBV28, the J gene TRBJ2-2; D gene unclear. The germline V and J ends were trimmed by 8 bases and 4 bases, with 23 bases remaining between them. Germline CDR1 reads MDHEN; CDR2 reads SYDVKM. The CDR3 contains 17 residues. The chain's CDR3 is CASLHRQALILTGELFF. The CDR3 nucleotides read TGTGCCAGCTTACACCGGCAGGCCCTAATTCTCACCGGGGAGCTGTTTTTT.

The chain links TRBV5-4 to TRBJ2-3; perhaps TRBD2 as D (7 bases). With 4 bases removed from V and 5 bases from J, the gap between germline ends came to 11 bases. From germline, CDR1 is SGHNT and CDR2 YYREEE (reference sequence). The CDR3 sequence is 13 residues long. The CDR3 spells CASSRRGGDTQYF. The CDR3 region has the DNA TGTGCCAGCAGCCGGAGGGGGGGAGATACGCAGTATTTT. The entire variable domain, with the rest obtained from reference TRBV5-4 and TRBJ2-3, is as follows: ETGVTQSPTHLIKTRGQQVTLRCSSQSGHNTVSWYQQALGQGPQFIFQYYREEENGRGNFPPRFSGLQFPNYSSELNVNALELDDSALYLCASSRRGGDTQYFGPGTRLTVL.

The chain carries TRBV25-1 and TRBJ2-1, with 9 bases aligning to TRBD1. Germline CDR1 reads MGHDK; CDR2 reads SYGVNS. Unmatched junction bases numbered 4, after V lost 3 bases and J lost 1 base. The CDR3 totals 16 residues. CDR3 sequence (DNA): TGTGCCAGCAGTGACTATGGGACAGGGTCCTACAATGAGCAGTTCTTC. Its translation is CASSDYGTGSYNEQFF.

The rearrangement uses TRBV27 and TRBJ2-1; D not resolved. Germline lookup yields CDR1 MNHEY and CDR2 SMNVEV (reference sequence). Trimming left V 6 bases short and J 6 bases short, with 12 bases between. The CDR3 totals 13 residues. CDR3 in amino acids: CASSLFQVNEQFF. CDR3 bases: TGTGCCAGCAGCCTGTTCCAGGTCAATGAGCAGTTCTTC.

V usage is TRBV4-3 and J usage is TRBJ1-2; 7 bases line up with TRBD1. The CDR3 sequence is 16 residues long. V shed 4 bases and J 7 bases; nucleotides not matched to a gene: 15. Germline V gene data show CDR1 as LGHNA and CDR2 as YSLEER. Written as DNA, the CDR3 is TGCGCCAGCAGCCTCCGGGATAACAGGGGATCGGGTGGCTACACCTTC. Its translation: CASSLRDNRGSGGYTF.

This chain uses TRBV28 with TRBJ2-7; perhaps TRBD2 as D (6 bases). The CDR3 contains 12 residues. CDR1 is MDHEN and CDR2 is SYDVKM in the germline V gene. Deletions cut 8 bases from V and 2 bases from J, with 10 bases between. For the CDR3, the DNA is TGTGCCAGCGGGACTTCAACCTACGAGCAGTACTTC. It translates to CASGTSTYEQYF.

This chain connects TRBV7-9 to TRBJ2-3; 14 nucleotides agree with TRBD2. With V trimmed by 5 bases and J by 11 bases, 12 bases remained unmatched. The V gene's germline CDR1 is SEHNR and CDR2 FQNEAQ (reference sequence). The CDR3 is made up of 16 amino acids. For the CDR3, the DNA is TGTGCCAGCAGCACCGGACTAGCGGGGGGAAATATACAGCAGTATTTT. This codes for CASSTGLAGGNIQQYF.

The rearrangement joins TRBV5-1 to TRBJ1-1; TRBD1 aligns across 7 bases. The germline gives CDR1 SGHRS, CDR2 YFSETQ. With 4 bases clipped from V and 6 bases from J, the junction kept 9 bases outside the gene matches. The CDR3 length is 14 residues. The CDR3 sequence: CASSLLGQEAEAFF. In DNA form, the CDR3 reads TGCGCCAGCAGCCTACTCGGACAGGAAGCTGAAGCTTTCTTT.

CDR3 sequence: CAWSRQGPQPQHF. CDR3 coding DNA: TGTGCCTGGTCCCGACAGGGGCCTCAGCCCCAGCATTTT. This rearrangement joins TRBV30 to TRBJ1-5, with 8 bases identical to TRBD1. Germline V gene sequence: CDR1 GTSNPN, CDR2 SVGIG (reference sequence). Losses at the gene ends were 5 bases for V and 6 bases for J; bases not matched to a gene: 6. The CDR3 has 13 amino acids.

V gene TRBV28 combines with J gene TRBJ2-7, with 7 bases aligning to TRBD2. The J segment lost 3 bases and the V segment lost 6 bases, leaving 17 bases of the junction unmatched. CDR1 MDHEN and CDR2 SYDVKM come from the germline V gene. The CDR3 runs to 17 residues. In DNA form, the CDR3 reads TGTGCCAGCAGCTACTCAGGGTGGCTAGCGGTTTTCTACGAGCAGTACTTC. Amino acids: CASSYSGWLAVFYEQYF.

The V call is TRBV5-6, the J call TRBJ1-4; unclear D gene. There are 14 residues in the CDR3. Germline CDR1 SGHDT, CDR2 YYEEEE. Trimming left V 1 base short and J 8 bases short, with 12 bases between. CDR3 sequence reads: CASSLLGVGEKLFF. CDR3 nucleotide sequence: TGTGCCAGCAGCTTGCTAGGCGTCGGGGAAAAACTGTTTTTT.

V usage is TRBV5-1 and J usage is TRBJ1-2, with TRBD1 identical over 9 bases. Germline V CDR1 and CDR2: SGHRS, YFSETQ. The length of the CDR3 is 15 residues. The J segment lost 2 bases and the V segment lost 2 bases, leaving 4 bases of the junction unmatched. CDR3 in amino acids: CASSFSGQGNYGYTF. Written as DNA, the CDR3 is TGCGCCAGCAGCTTTTCGGGACAGGGAAACTATGGCTACACCTTC.

The CDR3 loop reads CASLQAMNTEAFF. CDR3 nucleotide sequence: TGTGCCAGTCTCCAGGCGATGAACACTGAAGCTTTCTTT. The rearrangement uses TRBV28 and TRBJ1-1, with unresolved D. The CDR3 length is 13 residues. The V gene lost 9 bases and the J gene lost 0 bases, with 11 bases spanning the gap. Germline CDR1 reads MDHEN; CDR2 reads SYDVKM. The entire variable domain, with the rest obtained from reference TRBV28 and TRBJ1-1, is as follows: DVKVTQSSRYLVKRTGEKVFLECVQDMDHENMFWYRQDPGLGLRLIYFSYDVKMKEKGDIPEGYSVSREKKERFSLILESASTNQTSMYLCASLQAMNTEAFFGQGTRLTVV.

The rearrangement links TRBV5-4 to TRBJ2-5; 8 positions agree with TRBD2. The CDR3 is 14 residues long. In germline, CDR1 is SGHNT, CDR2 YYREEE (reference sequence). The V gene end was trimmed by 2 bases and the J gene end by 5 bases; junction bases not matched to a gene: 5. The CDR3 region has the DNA TGTGCCAGCAGCTTAAGTTCGGGAGGGGAGACCCAGTACTTC. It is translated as CASSLSSGGETQYF. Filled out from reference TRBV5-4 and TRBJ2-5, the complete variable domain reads ETGVTQSPTHLIKTRGQQVTLRCSSQSGHNTVSWYQQALGQGPQFIFQYYREEENGRGNFPPRFSGLQFPNYSSELNVNALELDDSALYLCASSLSSGGETQYFGPGTRLLVL.

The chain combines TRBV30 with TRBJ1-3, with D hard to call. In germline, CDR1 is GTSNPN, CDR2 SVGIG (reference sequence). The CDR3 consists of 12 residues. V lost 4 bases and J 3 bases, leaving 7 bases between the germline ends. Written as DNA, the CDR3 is TGTGCCTGGAACCCGGGTGGAAACACCATATATTTT. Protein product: CAWNPGGNTIYF. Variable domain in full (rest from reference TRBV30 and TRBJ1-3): SQTIHQWPATLVQPVGSPLSLECTVEGTSNPNLYWYRQAAGRGLQLLFYSVGIGQISSEVPQNLSASRPQDRQFILSSKKLLLSDSGFYLCAWNPGGNTIYFGEGSWLTVV.

The CDR3 DNA follows: TGTGCCAGCAGCGCCCGGACAGCTCCCTACGAGCAGTACTTC. It yields the protein CASSARTAPYEQYF. The J gene is TRBJ2-7, the V gene TRBV11-3; D may be TRBD1 (6 bases). CDR1 is SGHNT, CDR2 YENEEA, per germline. The length of the CDR3 is 14 residues. Between the trimmed V and J ends, which lost 5 bases and 2 bases, there was a span of 13 bases. Using reference TRBV11-3 and TRBJ2-7 for the parts outside the CDR3, the full variable domain is EAGVVQSPRYKIIEKKQPVAFWCNPISGHNTLYWYLQNLGQGPELLIRYENEEAVDDSQLPKDRFSAERLKGVDSTLKIQPAELGDSAVYLCASSARTAPYEQYFGPGTRLTVT.

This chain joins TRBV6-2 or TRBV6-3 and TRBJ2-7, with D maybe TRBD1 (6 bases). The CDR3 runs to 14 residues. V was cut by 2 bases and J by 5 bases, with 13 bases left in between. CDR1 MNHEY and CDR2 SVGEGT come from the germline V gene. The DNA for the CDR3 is TGTGCCAGCAGTTACGGGGGACCAGGGGACGAGCAGTACTTC. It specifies CASSYGGPGDEQYF.

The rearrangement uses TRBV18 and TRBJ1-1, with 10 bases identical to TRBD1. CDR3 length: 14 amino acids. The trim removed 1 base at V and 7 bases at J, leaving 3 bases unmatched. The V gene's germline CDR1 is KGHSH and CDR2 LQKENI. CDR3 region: CASSPLGQGDEAFF. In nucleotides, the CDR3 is TGTGCCAGCTCACCACTCGGACAGGGGGATGAAGCTTTCTTT.